These T cell receptor beta chains were read from a single sample in a study of T cell responses to AZD1222 COVID-19 vaccine. Data came from immunoSEQ multiplex PCR; TCRdb stores just in-frame clones and leaves some out. The sample holds some 110,000 clones, 84% seen once. The source was peripheral blood, collected on day 0 of AZD1222 vaccination. The source is an adult in good health. The CDR3 runs from the conserved cysteine through the conserved F or W. Each record gives: clone size, D gene, V gene, J gene, CDR3 DNA, CDR3 protein. The D gene is left open where the match is weak. The size field is filled for only some rows; it gives once, few, many or a size class.

NA	NA	TRBV27	TRBJ1-5	TGTGCCAGCAGTTTCGGCAGGCCCCATAGCAATCAGCCCCAGCATTTT	CASSFGRPHSNQPQHF
NA	NA	TRBV7-6	TRBJ2-3	TGTGCCAGCAGCCCCCGGACAGAGAGCACAGATACGCAGTATTTT	CASSPRTESTDTQYF
few	NA	TRBV5-1	TRBJ2-7	TGCGCCAGCAGCTTGGCGGGGGGCCAGTTCTACGAGCAGTACTTC	CASSLAGGQFYEQYF
NA	NA	TRBV2	TRBJ1-5	TGTGCCAGCCTTGCCGCGGGCAATCAGCCCCAGCATTTT	CASLAAGNQPQHF
NA	TRBD2	TRBV7-9	TRBJ2-3	TGTGCCAGCAGCTTCGGGGGGGGAACAGATACGCAGTATTTT	CASSFGGGTDTQYF
NA	NA	TRBV14	TRBJ2-3	TGTGCCAGCAGTCAAGGGAACACAGATACGCAGTATTTT	CASSQGNTDTQYF
NA	TRBD1	TRBV5-1	TRBJ2-7	TGCGCCAGCAGCTTCGGACAGGGGTCCTACGAGCAGTACTTC	CASSFGQGSYEQYF
NA	TRBD1	TRBV10-3	TRBJ2-2	TGTGCCATCAGTGGACAGGGGGCAGGCACCGGGGAGCTGTTTTTT	CAISGQGAGTGELFF
NA	NA	TRBV10-3	TRBJ1-5	TGTGCCATCAGTGAAAAGGGGGTTGGCAATCAGCCCCAGCATTTT	CAISEKGVGNQPQHF
NA	TRBD1	TRBV10-3	TRBJ2-7	TGTGCCATCAGCTCGGGACAGGGGAACGAGCAGTACTTC	CAISSGQGNEQYF
NA	NA	TRBV18	TRBJ2-4	TGTGCCAGCTCACCCCGAGGGGACAACCTCGAGTACTTC	CASSPRGDNLEYF
NA	NA	TRBV18	TRBJ1-2	TGTGCCAGCTCATTTCTGCGTGGGGGGCTCCCTCCTCAAGGCTACACCTTC	CASSFLRGGLPPQGYTF
NA	NA	TRBV11-3	TRBJ2-1	TGTGCCAGCAGCCTCCAGGCGGTAAGCTCCTACAATGAGCAGTTCTTC	CASSLQAVSSYNEQFF
NA	NA	TRBV28	TRBJ2-7	TGTGCCAGCAGTTTAGGGTTCTCCTACGAGCAGTACTTC	CASSLGFSYEQYF
NA	TRBD1	TRBV5-4	TRBJ2-5	TGTGCCAGCAGCTCCGTGACAGGGGGTGAGACCCAGTACTTC	CASSSVTGGETQYF
few	TRBD1	TRBV5-1	TRBJ1-1	TGCGCCACGCGACAGGGGCCTGGATACACTGAAGCTTTCTTT	CATRQGPGYTEAFF
NA	NA	TRBV7-2	TRBJ2-1	TGTGCCAGCAGCCCCGACCGGGACTACAATGAGCAGTTCTTC	CASSPDRDYNEQFF
NA	TRBD1	TRBV10-3	TRBJ2-1	TGTGCCATCAGTGAGTCGAACAGGGGGGAGAATGAGCAGTTCTTC	CAISESNRGENEQFF
NA	NA	TRBV19	TRBJ1-2	TGTGCCAGTACCCCAGACAGCCTACGGGACGGCTACACCTTC	CASTPDSLRDGYTF
NA	NA	TRBV24-1	TRBJ2-3	TGTGCCACCAGCACCCGGTTAGAAAACACAGATACGCAGTATTTT	CATSTRLENTDTQYF
once	NA	TRBV6-5	TRBJ2-3	TGTGCCAGCAGTTACAGTTTGAGACCGCGCACAGATACGCAGTATTTT	CASSYSLRPRTDTQYF
NA	NA	TRBV7-3	TRBJ2-3	TGTGCCAGCAGCTTGGGGTACACAGATACGCAGTATTTT	CASSLGYTDTQYF
NA	NA	TRBV6-5	TRBJ2-7	TGTGCCAGCAGTTACTCGAGCGTCTACGAGCAGTACTTC	CASSYSSVYEQYF
NA	NA	TRBV7-2	TRBJ1-4	TGTGCCAGCAGCCCTGGACCGATTAATGAAAAACTGTTTTTT	CASSPGPINEKLFF
NA	NA	TRBV7-2	TRBJ1-1	TGTGCCAGCAGCTATAGGCAGATCCCTGAAGCTTTCTTT	CASSYRQIPEAFF
NA	NA	TRBV3-1/TRBV3-2	TRBJ1-5	TGTGCCAGCAGCCAAGATGGGGGACGGGGCTTTCAGCCCCAGCATTTT	CASSQDGGRGFQPQHF
NA	TRBD1	TRBV4-2	TRBJ2-3	TGTGCCAGCAGCCTTGGGACAGGGGCTGATACGCAGTATTTT	CASSLGTGADTQYF
once	TRBD1	TRBV3-1/TRBV3-2	TRBJ1-2	TGTGCCAGCAGCCAAGCGACAGGGGTGTATGGCTACACCTTC	CASSQATGVYGYTF
NA	NA	TRBV6-5	TRBJ2-2	TGTGCCAGCAGCAACGGACTGGGATACACCGGGGAGCTGTTTTTT	CASSNGLGYTGELFF
NA	NA	TRBV5-8	TRBJ1-3	TGTGCCAGCAGCCGCAGGGACCCACGAAACACCATATATTTT	CASSRRDPRNTIYF
few	TRBD1	TRBV19	TRBJ2-5	TGTGCCAGTGGACAGGGATGGGAGACCCAGTACTTC	CASGQGWETQYF
NA	NA	TRBV5-1	TRBJ2-1	TGCGCCAGCAGCTTGGAAGGCCAGGGGGGGTTTTGGTTCTTC	CASSLEGQGGFWFF
few	TRBD1	TRBV5-1	TRBJ2-2	TGCGCCAGCGGACCGGGACAGTGGAACACCGGGGAGCTGTTTTTT	CASGPGQWNTGELFF
NA	NA	TRBV7-2	TRBJ1-1	TGTGCCAGCAGCTTAACGATCAGCACTGAAGCTTTCTTT	CASSLTISTEAFF
NA	NA	TRBV19	TRBJ1-1	TGTGCCAGTACCACGTCAGCCTCAAGGGATAGCACTGAAGCTTTCTTT	CASTTSASRDSTEAFF
NA	NA	TRBV25-1	TRBJ1-6	TGTGCCAGCAGTGGGGCCGGGAGCTCCTATAATTCACCCCTCCACTTT	CASSGAGSSYNSPLHF
NA	NA	TRBV5-1	TRBJ2-1	TGCGCCAGCAGGTGGGGTTACGCCACCTACAATGAGCAGTTCTTC	CASRWGYATYNEQFF
NA	NA	TRBV15	TRBJ1-1	TGTGCCACCAGCAGACCATTGGGACTGGGGGACACTGAAGCTTTCTTT	CATSRPLGLGDTEAFF
NA	TRBD1	TRBV5-1	TRBJ1-1	TGCGCCAGCAGCTTCGCAGGGGGCTTACTTGAAGCTTTCTTT	CASSFAGGLLEAFF
NA	NA	TRBV4-2	TRBJ2-3	TGTGCCAGCAGCCAAGATGTCGGATCCACAGATACGCAGTATTTT	CASSQDVGSTDTQYF
NA	NA	TRBV3-1/TRBV3-2	TRBJ1-6	TGTGCCAGCAGCCAAGGACGGTATAATTCACCCCTCCACTTT	CASSQGRYNSPLHF
NA	NA	TRBV18	TRBJ2-3	TGTGCCAGCTCACCACAGGGGCGCGGCACAGATACGCAGTATTTT	CASSPQGRGTDTQYF
once	TRBD2	TRBV10-3	TRBJ2-3	TGTGCCATCAGACCCGGGACTAGCGGGGGCCGAGATACGCAGTATTTT	CAIRPGTSGGRDTQYF
NA	NA	TRBV10-3	TRBJ2-4	TGTGCCATCAGTGACAGGGGTCGAGCCAAAAACATTCAGTACTTC	CAISDRGRAKNIQYF
NA	NA	TRBV12-3/TRBV12-4	TRBJ1-2	TGTGCCAGCAGTTTACCCTCTTATGGCTACACCTTC	CASSLPSYGYTF
NA	NA	TRBV11-2	TRBJ1-4	TGTGCCAGCAGCTTAGCGGGGGGCACTGAAAAACTGTTTTTT	CASSLAGGTEKLFF
NA	TRBD1	TRBV2	TRBJ1-6	TGTGCCAGCACCGGACAGGGGGCATCACCCCTCCACTTT	CASTGQGASPLHF
NA	NA	TRBV13	TRBJ1-1	TGTGCCAGCAGCTTAGGGGCTCCGGGGGGAAACACTGAAGCTTTCTTT	CASSLGAPGGNTEAFF
NA	TRBD1	TRBV2	TRBJ1-2	TGTGCCAGCAGCGCGCCTCCAGGGGGCTATGGCTACACCTTC	CASSAPPGGYGYTF
NA	TRBD2	TRBV28	TRBJ2-7	TGTGCCAGCAGAAGTAGCGGGAGCCCTTCCGAGCAGTACTTC	CASRSSGSPSEQYF
NA	NA	TRBV27	TRBJ2-7	TGTGCCAGCACCATAGGTCCCTCCTACGAGCAGTACTTC	CASTIGPSYEQYF
NA	NA	TRBV21-1	TRBJ1-5	TGTGCCAGCAGCAACCGGGGGCGCCGTGATCAGCCCCAGCATTTT	CASSNRGRRDQPQHF
once	TRBD1	TRBV19	TRBJ2-5	TGTGCCAGTAGTTCGACAGGGACGGTATGGGAGACCCAGTACTTC	CASSSTGTVWETQYF
NA	NA	TRBV5-1	TRBJ1-1	TGCGCCAGCAGCTCGATAGGCAGGGACGAAGCTTTCTTT	CASSSIGRDEAFF
NA	NA	TRBV7-9	TRBJ1-1	TGTGCCAGCAGCTTGAGGCTCGACACTGAAGCTTTCTTT	CASSLRLDTEAFF